This T cell receptor beta chain was recorded in a study of T cell repertoires in cytomegalovirus infection. Whole-study results and caveats: In two of eight donors, the top clonotype was HLA-C-restricted CMV-specific.

This clonotype came up many times. The antigen is not known. Each CDR3 protein gets one entry after TCRdb re-called the reads with MiXCR. Of a few hundred thousand distinct CDR3 sequences listed, roughly 42% are singletons. Germline lookup yields CDR1 SGHTA and CDR2 FQGNSA. V gave up 5 bases and J gave up 9 bases, with 17 bases separating them. The CDR3 sequence is 15 residues long. The TCR comes from a human donor in good health (CMV status not recorded). Some clones in this sample may be carry-over from other donors' samples. The source was cultured PBMCs, collected from culture after CMV antigen stimulation. The V and J genes are TRBV7-2 and TRBJ1-6; unclear D gene. The CDR3 nucleotides are TGTGCCAGCAGCGAGCGGCCATTCGGGAGTTCACCCCTCCACTTT. Encoded protein: CASSERPFGSSPLHF.